Included here is one TCR beta chain sequence, with context. The antigen remains unidentified. This sample is drawn from a study of blood T cells in healthy people across ages. The V gene's germline CDR1 is MDHEN and CDR2 SYDVKM. The CDR3 contains 15 residues. Trimming removed 3 bases at V and 2 bases at J, with 14 bases between. Study observations and caveats: Unsorted PBMCs ruled out conclusive naive versus antigen-experienced comparison. Age advanced and TCR beta diversity per million T cells fell, roughly linearly.

Through a sample-barcoded 5' primer and a J-beta primer mix, a second PCR was run for roughly 6 to 11 cycles. TCRdb analysed the 5' RACE reads with MiXCR anew, one entry per CDR3 protein. Of about 540,000 distinct CDR3 sequences in the sample, around 24% were seen once. These data also featured in a second study, about T cells of mothers and their children. That report adds: Each child contributed approximately 3.3 million TCR beta CDR3 reads, while each mother contributed over 9 million.

The chain combines TRBV28 with TRBJ2-7; D perhaps matches TRBD1 (6 bases). What was sequenced was blood. The source of this sequence is a boy aged 10-17 years in good health. The CDR3 DNA sequence: TGTGCCAGCAGTTTCCCAAAGACAGGAACCTACGAGCAGTACTTC. It encodes CASSFPKTGTYEQYF.